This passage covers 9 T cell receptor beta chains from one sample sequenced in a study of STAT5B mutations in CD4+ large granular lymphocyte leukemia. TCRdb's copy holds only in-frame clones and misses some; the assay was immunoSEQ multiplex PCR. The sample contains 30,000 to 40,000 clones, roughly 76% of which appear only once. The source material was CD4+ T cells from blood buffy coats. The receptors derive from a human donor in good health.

In DNA form, the CDR3 reads TGTGCCAGCAGCTTATTCTGGGACAGGGCGGGAAATGAGCAGTTCTTC. It is translated as CASSLFWDRAGNEQFF. This sequence joins TRBV11-2 and TRBJ2-1; TRBD1 matches 9 bases. The V segment lost 2 bases and the J segment 7 bases; nucleotides outside the gene matches: 9. This CDR3 has 16 residues. Germline CDR1 is SGHAT and CDR2 is FQNNGV.

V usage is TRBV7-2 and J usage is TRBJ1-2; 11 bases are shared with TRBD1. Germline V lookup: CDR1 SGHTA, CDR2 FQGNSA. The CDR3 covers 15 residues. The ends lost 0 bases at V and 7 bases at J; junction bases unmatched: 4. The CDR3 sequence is CASSLAGQGARGYTF. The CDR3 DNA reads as TGTGCCAGCAGCTTAGCCGGACAGGGGGCGCGTGGCTACACCTTC.

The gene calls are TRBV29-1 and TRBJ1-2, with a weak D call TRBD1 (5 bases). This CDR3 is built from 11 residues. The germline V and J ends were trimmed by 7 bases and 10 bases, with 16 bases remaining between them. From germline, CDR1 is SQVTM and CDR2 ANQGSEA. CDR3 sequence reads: CSGGTAVDYTF. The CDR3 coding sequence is TGCAGCGGGGGGACGGCCGTGGACTACACCTTC.

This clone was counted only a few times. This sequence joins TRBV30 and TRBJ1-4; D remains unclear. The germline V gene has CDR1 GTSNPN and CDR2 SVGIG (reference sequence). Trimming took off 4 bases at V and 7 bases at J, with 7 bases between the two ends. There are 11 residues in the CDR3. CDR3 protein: CAWMLSEKLFF. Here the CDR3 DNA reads TGTGCCTGGATGTTGAGTGAAAAACTGTTTTTT.

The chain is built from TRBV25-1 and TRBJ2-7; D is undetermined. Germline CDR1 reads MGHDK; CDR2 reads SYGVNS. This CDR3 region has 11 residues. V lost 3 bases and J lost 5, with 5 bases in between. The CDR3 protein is CASSEADEQYF. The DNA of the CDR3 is TGTGCCAGCAGTGAGGCGGACGAGCAGTACTTC.

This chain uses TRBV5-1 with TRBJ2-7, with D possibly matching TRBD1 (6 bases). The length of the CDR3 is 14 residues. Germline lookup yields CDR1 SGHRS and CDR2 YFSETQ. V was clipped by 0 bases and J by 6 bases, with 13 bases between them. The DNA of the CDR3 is TGCGCCAGCAGCTTGGTACAGGGTGGAGGCGAGCAGTACTTC. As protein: CASSLVQGGGEQYF.

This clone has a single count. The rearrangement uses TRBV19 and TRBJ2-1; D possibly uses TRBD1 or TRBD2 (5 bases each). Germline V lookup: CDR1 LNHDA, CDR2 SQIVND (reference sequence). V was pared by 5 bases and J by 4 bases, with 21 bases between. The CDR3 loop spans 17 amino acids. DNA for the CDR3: TGTGCCAGTAGTTCCCTCCGGGACCCGAAACCTTACAATGAGCAGTTCTTC. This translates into CASSSLRDPKPYNEQFF.

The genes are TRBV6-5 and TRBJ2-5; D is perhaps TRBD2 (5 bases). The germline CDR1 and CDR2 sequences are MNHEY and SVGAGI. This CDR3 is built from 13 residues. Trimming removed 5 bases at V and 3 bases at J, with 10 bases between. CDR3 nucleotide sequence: TGTGCCAGCAGTCGGACTCGGGAAGAGACCCAGTACTTC. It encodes CASSRTREETQYF.

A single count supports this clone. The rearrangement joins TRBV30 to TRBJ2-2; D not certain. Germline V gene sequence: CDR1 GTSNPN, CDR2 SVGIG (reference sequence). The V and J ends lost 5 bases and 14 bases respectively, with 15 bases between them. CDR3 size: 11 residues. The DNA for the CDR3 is TGTGCCTGGCAGATCGGGCGAATCCTGTTTTTT. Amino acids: CAWQIGRILFF.